This TCR beta chain was identified in a study of blood T cells in healthy people across ages. The V gene lost 1 base and the J gene lost 2 bases, with 9 bases spanning the gap. The CDR3 contains 14 residues. Germline V gene data show CDR1 as LGHNA and CDR2 as YNFKEQ. Alongside a J-beta primer mix, a sample-barcoded 5' primer served in a second PCR lasting roughly 6 to 11 cycles. TCRdb re-derived calls from the 5' RACE reads in MiXCR, one entry per CDR3 protein. The sample holds over 1,500,000 distinct CDR3 sequences, 49% seen once. The table lists this clonotype with many counts. The clonotype comes from a woman between 35 and 50 years old in good health. The rearrangement uses TRBV4-2 and TRBJ2-7; D remains ambiguous. Sequenced: blood. The CDR3 here is CASSQVADTYEQYF. As DNA, the CDR3 is TGTGCCAGCAGCCAAGTGGCAGATACCTACGAGCAGTACTTC.